The 9 T cell receptor beta chains reported below all come from one sample, sequenced in a study of blood T cell repertoires in COVID-19. Only in-frame clones appear in the TCRdb table, and some are missing; sequencing was by immunoSEQ multiplex PCR. The data show more than 150,000 clones, roughly 90% seen once. The sequenced sample consisted of peripheral blood. The source of these receptors is a man aged 50-60 years with acute or convalescent COVID-19.

The chain uses TRBV7-9 and TRBJ1-4; TRBD1 is a possible D gene (6 bases). The CDR3 sequence is 15 residues long. From germline, CDR1 is SEHNR and CDR2 FQNEAQ (reference sequence). Trimming took 3 bases from V and 4 from J, leaving 12 bases between them. The CDR3 loop reads CASSLNGRGNEKLFF. The CDR3 region has the DNA TGTGCCAGCAGCTTGAACGGCAGGGGTAATGAAAAACTGTTTTTT. The variable domain in full, with the rest retrieved from reference TRBV7-9 and TRBJ1-4, is DTGVSQNPRHKITKRGQNVTFRCDPISEHNRLYWYRQTLGQGPEFLTYFQNEAQLEKSRLLSDRFSAERPKGSFSTLEIQRTEQGDSAMYLCASSLNGRGNEKLFFGSGTQLSVL.

This sequence joins TRBV7-9 and TRBJ2-7, with TRBD2 identical over 8 bases. Germline CDR1 and CDR2: SEHNR and FQNEAQ (reference sequence). Trimming cost V 6 bases and J 0 bases; bases outside gene matches: 7. The CDR3 is made up of 15 amino acids. The CDR3 coding sequence is TGTGCCAGCAGTTCGTCACTAGCGGACTCCTACGAGCAGTACTTC. Translated, it gives CASSSSLADSYEQYF.

The rearrangement joins TRBV14 to TRBJ2-7; 7 bases match TRBD1. Germline CDR1 SGHDN, CDR2 FVKESK. The CDR3 loop spans 15 amino acids. V shed 5 bases and J 3 bases; nucleotides not matched to a gene: 10. The CDR3 loop reads CASSELGTVSYEQYF. CDR3 DNA sequence: TGTGCCAGCAGCGAACTCGGGACAGTAAGCTACGAGCAGTACTTC.

The sample holds one count of this clone. V gene TRBV24-1 combines with J gene TRBJ1-2; 7 nucleotides agree with TRBD1. The V gene's germline CDR1 is KGHDR and CDR2 SFDVKD. The CDR3 is 12 residues long. Trimming removed 11 bases from V and 2 bases from J; junction bases left unmatched: 4. CDR3 coding DNA: TGTGCCAGAGGACAGGTGAACTATGGCTACACCTTC. Amino acids: CARGQVNYGYTF.

The V call is TRBV30, the J call TRBJ1-2; the D gene is possibly TRBD1 (6 bases). Germline CDR1 reads GTSNPN; CDR2 reads SVGIG (reference sequence). Trimming pared 4 bases from V and 2 bases from J, leaving 11 bases between. CDR3 size: 13 residues. DNA of the CDR3: TGTGCCTGGAACGGACAGCTCAACTATGGCTACACCTTC. Translation: CAWNGQLNYGYTF.

This chain connects TRBV18 to TRBJ1-6; tentative D call: TRBD1 (5 bases). The germline gives CDR1 KGHSH, CDR2 LQKENI. CDR3 size: 16 residues. The V end lost 4 bases, the J end lost 6 bases, and 16 bases lay between the germline ends. The CDR3 region is CASSLSQFGGNSPLHF. DNA of the CDR3: TGTGCCAGCTCACTGTCACAGTTCGGGGGTAATTCACCCCTCCACTTT.

V and J are TRBV7-9 and TRBJ2-1; 12 bases match TRBD2. Per the germline V gene, CDR1 is SEHNR and CDR2 is FQNEAQ (reference sequence). The CDR3 sequence is 16 residues long. Losses at the gene ends were 3 bases for V and 5 bases for J; bases not matched to a gene: 5. CDR3 in amino acids: CASSFRLAGENNEQFF. The CDR3 coding sequence is TGTGCCAGCAGCTTTCGACTAGCGGGGGAGAACAATGAGCAGTTCTTC.

The chain employs TRBV19 and TRBJ2-4; 7 nucleotides agree with TRBD2. The germline V gene has CDR1 LNHDA and CDR2 SQIVND (reference sequence). The V gene end was trimmed by 3 bases and the J gene end by 1 base; junction bases not matched to a gene: 6. There are 16 residues in the CDR3. DNA of the CDR3: TGTGCCAGTAGTATCCCAAGCGGGGTGGCCAAAAACATTCAGTACTTC. The encoded protein is CASSIPSGVAKNIQYF.

The chain recombines TRBV28 with TRBJ1-2; D is unclear. The CDR3 covers 12 residues. Germline values: CDR1 MDHEN, CDR2 SYDVKM. V dropped 6 bases and J dropped 8 bases, with 13 bases sitting between them. CDR3 in DNA: TGTGCCAGCAGCGTTGGTATGGGCGGCTACACCTTC. Translated, it gives CASSVGMGGYTF.